These T cell receptor beta chains were read from a single sample in a study of shared clonotypes between healthy human individuals. Data came from immunoSEQ multiplex PCR; TCRdb stores just in-frame clones and leaves some out. The sample holds roughly 700,000 clones, around 72% seen once. Sequenced input: memory CD4+ T cells sorted from blood. The receptors originated from a woman aged 30 to 39 in good health. Both conserved end residues are part of each CDR3. The order of the fields is D gene, J gene, V gene, clone size, CDR3 protein, CDR3 DNA. The D gene is left open where the match is weak. Only part of the rows carry a size: once, few, many, or a class if the clone is expanded.

TRBD1 TRBJ2-6 TRBV19 many CASDRAYSGANVLTF TGTGCCAGTGACAGGGCCTACTCTGGGGCCAACGTCCTGACTTTC
TRBD2 TRBJ2-7 TRBV9 . CASSSSGTSGNYEQYF TGTGCCAGCAGCTCTTCAGGGACTAGCGGGAACTACGAGCAGTACTTC
TRBD2 TRBJ2-3 TRBV9 . CASSIGLAGADTQYF TGTGCCAGCAGCATCGGACTAGCGGGAGCAGATACGCAGTATTTT
. TRBJ2-2 TRBV6-5 . CASKDVTGELFF TGTGCCAGCAAAGATGTGACCGGGGAGCTGTTTTTT
. TRBJ1-2 TRBV7-8 . CASSLERAGGYTF TGTGCCAGCAGCTTAGAAAGGGCTGGGGGCTACACCTTC
. TRBJ2-1 TRBV7-8 . CASSLGVAGTYNEQFF TGTGCCAGCAGCTTAGGGGTAGCTGGGACCTACAATGAGCAGTTCTTC
TRBD2 TRBJ2-3 TRBV7-9 once CASSTTSGRVTDTQYF TGTGCCAGCAGCACTACCAGCGGGAGGGTTACAGATACGCAGTATTTT
. TRBJ2-7 TRBV7-6 . CASRDPGTYEQYF TGTGCCAGCAGGGACCCAGGGACCTACGAGCAGTACTTC
. TRBJ1-4 TRBV15 . CATSSHATNEKLFF TGTGCCACCAGCAGCCATGCAACTAATGAAAAACTGTTTTTT
. TRBJ2-7 TRBV5-6 . CASKIRVGYEQYF TGTGCCAGCAAGATACGAGTGGGCTACGAGCAGTACTTC
TRBD2 TRBJ2-3 TRBV4-1 . CASSQLFGTSGRARADTQYF TGCGCCAGCAGCCAGCTCTTTGGGACTAGCGGGAGGGCTAGGGCAGATACGCAGTATTTT
TRBD1 TRBJ1-2 TRBV7-9 . CASSPPGGEYGYTF TGTGCCAGCAGCCCACCAGGGGGAGAGTATGGCTACACCTTC
. TRBJ2-7 TRBV28 . CASSLRQGEFEQYF TGTGCCAGCAGTTTGCGGCAGGGAGAATTCGAGCAGTACTTC
. TRBJ2-1 TRBV28 . CASSLGTGWGRRQFF TGTGCCAGCAGTTTAGGCACGGGATGGGGGCGTAGGCAGTTCTTC
. TRBJ2-7 TRBV7-2 . CASSRSGMGYEQYF TGTGCCAGCAGCAGATCCGGGATGGGCTACGAGCAGTACTTC
. TRBJ1-2 TRBV18 . CASSPGADYGYTF TGTGCCAGCTCCCCCGGGGCTGACTATGGCTACACCTTC
TRBD1 TRBJ1-4 TRBV15 medium-sized CATSRGQGNEKLFF TGTGCCACCAGCAGAGGACAGGGGAATGAAAAACTGTTTTTT
. TRBJ1-5 TRBV7-6 few CASSSAAASDVSQPQHF TGTGCCAGCAGCTCAGCGGCGGCCAGTGACGTTTCGCAGCCCCAGCATTTT
. TRBJ2-1 TRBV9 once CASSVDPDPRNEQFF TGTGCCAGCAGCGTAGACCCCGACCCCCGGAATGAGCAGTTCTTC
TRBD2 TRBJ2-3 TRBV25-1 . CASSSRTSGRAGDTQYF TGTGCCAGCAGTTCCCGGACTAGCGGGAGGGCGGGAGATACGCAGTATTTT
. TRBJ2-2 TRBV7-7 few CASSLASGSTGELFF TGTGCCAGCAGCTTAGCGTCGGGGAGCACCGGGGAGCTGTTTTTT
. TRBJ2-1 TRBV7-2 . CASSRTLPSDEQFF TGTGCCAGCAGTCGAACCCTACCTAGCGACGAGCAGTTCTTC
. TRBJ1-1 TRBV5-1 . CASSLEKGNLNTEAFF TGCGCCAGCAGCTTGGAAAAGGGGAACTTGAACACTGAAGCTTTCTTT
. TRBJ2-5 TRBV7-9 . CASSPREETQYF TGTGCCAGCAGCCCCCGGGAAGAGACCCAGTACTTC
TRBD2 TRBJ2-3 TRBV4-1 . CASSPGLAGGPDTQYF TGCGCCAGCAGCCCAGGACTAGCGGGAGGGCCAGATACGCAGTATTTT
TRBD2 TRBJ2-3 TRBV7-9 . CASSLAILAGGTDTQYF TGTGCCAGCAGCTTAGCTATACTAGCGGGAGGCACAGATACGCAGTATTTT
TRBD2 TRBJ2-3 TRBV11-2 . CASSIGLAGWDTQYF TGTGCCAGCAGCATCGGACTAGCGGGATGGGATACGCAGTATTTT
. TRBJ1-5 TRBV28 once CASTLRDGYQPQHF TGTGCCAGCACCCTCCGGGACGGATATCAGCCCCAGCATTTT
. TRBJ2-2 TRBV28 once CASSLFTRNTGELFF TGTGCCAGCAGTTTATTCACCAGAAACACCGGGGAGCTGTTTTTT
. TRBJ2-4 TRBV19 . CASSGQGFSKYF TGTGCCAGTAGTGGTCAGGGATTTTCCAAGTACTTC
TRBD2 TRBJ2-5 TRBV9 . CASSENGRAVGETQYF TGTGCCAGCAGCGAAAACGGGAGGGCGGTAGGTGAGACCCAGTACTTC
TRBD2 TRBJ2-5 TRBV5-8 . CAAPASGGQETQYF TGTGCCGCCCCCGCGAGCGGGGGGCAAGAGACCCAGTACTTC
TRBD2 TRBJ2-1 TRBV11-2 . CASSSGGTSGTAYNEQFF TGTGCCAGCAGCTCGGGGGGAACTAGCGGGACTGCCTACAATGAGCAGTTCTTC
. TRBJ2-7 TRBV21-1 . CASSKPELAGINEQYF TGTGCCAGCAGCAAACCCGAACTAGCGGGAATCAACGAGCAGTACTTC
. TRBJ1-3 TRBV7-9 . CASSLRGMAGNTIYF TGTGCCAGCAGCTTAAGGGGGATGGCTGGAAACACCATATATTTT
. TRBJ2-7 TRBV28 few CASSRDNEQYF TGTGCCAGCAGCCGGGACAACGAGCAGTACTTC
TRBD1 TRBJ1-1 TRBV5-1 . CASSLGTGHTEAFF TGCGCCAGCAGCTTGGGGACAGGGCACACTGAAGCTTTCTTT
. TRBJ2-2 TRBV5-1 . CASSLGTNTGELFF TGCGCCAGCAGCCTGGGAACGAACACCGGGGAGCTGTTTTTT
. TRBJ2-1 TRBV6-5 . CASRRGLTSYNEQFF TGTGCCAGCAGGCGAGGGCTGACGTCCTACAATGAGCAGTTCTTC
. TRBJ1-5 TRBV30 . CAWSQELEQPQHF TGTGCCTGGAGCCAAGAATTGGAACAGCCCCAGCATTTT
. TRBJ1-1 TRBV10-3 once CAISRGDLDTEAFF TGTGCCATCAGTCGTGGGGACCTGGACACTGAAGCTTTCTTT
TRBD2 TRBJ2-5 TRBV6-5 . CASRRGLAGEETQYF TGTGCCAGCAGAAGGGGACTAGCGGGAGAAGAGACCCAGTACTTC
. TRBJ1-1 TRBV30 . CAWSVEVYGEAFF TGTGCCTGGAGTGTCGAGGTTTACGGTGAAGCTTTCTTT
TRBD1 TRBJ2-7 TRBV6-1 . CATRGDRGTYEQYF TGTGCCACCCGGGGGGACAGGGGCACCTACGAGCAGTACTTC
TRBD2 TRBJ2-2 TRBV10-2 many CASRDYNTGELFF TGCGCCAGCCGGGACTACAACACCGGGGAGCTGTTTTTT
TRBD2 TRBJ2-2 TRBV10-2 . CASRTSGSGGTGELFF TGCGCCAGCAGGACTAGCGGGAGTGGAGGAACCGGGGAGCTGTTTTTT
. TRBJ1-5 TRBV19 . CASSILKPGRLNQPQHF TGTGCCAGTAGTATTCTAAAACCGGGACGGCTCAATCAGCCCCAGCATTTT
. TRBJ2-3 TRBV27 . CASRGLPRTDTQYF TGTGCCAGCAGGGGACTCCCCCGCACAGATACGCAGTATTTT
. TRBJ2-1 TRBV25-1 . CASSFTLHSSYNEQFF TGTGCCAGCAGCTTCACCCTCCATAGCTCCTACAATGAGCAGTTCTTC
TRBD1 TRBJ1-5 TRBV4-1 few CASSQEFRGRGSNQPQHF TGCGCCAGCAGCCAAGAGTTTCGGGGCAGGGGGAGCAATCAGCCCCAGCATTTT
. TRBJ1-1 TRBV11-2 . CASSLDPLNTEAFF TGTGCCAGCAGCTTAGATCCGCTGAACACTGAAGCTTTCTTT
TRBD1 TRBJ1-2 TRBV5-5 . CASSLVGRGRGYTF TGTGCCAGCAGCTTGGTTGGCAGGGGGCGAGGCTACACCTTC
. TRBJ1-1 TRBV19 few CASSIGAGANTEAFF TGTGCCAGTAGTATAGGTGCGGGGGCGAACACTGAAGCTTTCTTT
. TRBJ1-3 TRBV5-1 . CASSLPGSGNTIYF TGCGCCAGCAGCTTACCTGGATCGGGAAACACCATATATTTT